These T cell receptor beta chains were read from a single sample in a study of cytomegalovirus exposure and HLA in healthy donors. The protocol was immunoSEQ multiplex PCR, while the TCRdb copy is restricted to in-frame clones and leaves out a portion. The sample lists some 140,000 clones; around 68% were seen once. What was sequenced was PBMCs. All receptors derive from a man aged 30 to 39 in good health and CMV-seronegative. Each CDR3 is given with its conserved first and last residue. D genes are given only for firm matches. The size field is filled for only some rows; it gives once, few, many or a size class.

abundance	j_gene	d_gene	v_gene	CDR3nt	CDR3aa
-	TRBJ1-6	-	TRBV19	TGTGCCAGTAGCCCCCAGACCTATAATTCACCCCTCCACTTT	CASSPQTYNSPLHF
few	TRBJ1-5	-	TRBV6-1	TGTGCCAGCAGAGTCACGGGGAATCAGCCCCAGCATTTT	CASRVTGNQPQHF
-	TRBJ1-2	TRBD1	TRBV18	TGTGCCAGCTCACCTAAGGACAGGGTCAATGGCTACACCTTC	CASSPKDRVNGYTF
-	TRBJ2-3	TRBD1	TRBV30	TGTGCCTGGAGCGGGACAGCGGGCACAGATACGCAGTATTTT	CAWSGTAGTDTQYF
-	TRBJ1-4	-	TRBV28	TGTGCCATTTCCCGGGTCTTAACTAATGAAAAACTGTTTTTT	CAISRVLTNEKLFF
-	TRBJ2-7	TRBD1	TRBV5-4	TGTGCCAGCAGCCGGGACAGGACATACGAGCAGTACTTC	CASSRDRTYEQYF
-	TRBJ2-5	TRBD2	TRBV6-5	TGTGCCAGCAAGACTAGCGGGGGGTTGGAGACCCAGTACTTC	CASKTSGGLETQYF
-	TRBJ2-6	-	TRBV4-3	TGCGCCAGCAGCCAAGGGGGCAGCTCTGGGGCCAACGTCCTGACTTTC	CASSQGGSSGANVLTF
-	TRBJ1-1	-	TRBV6-1	TGTGCCAGGGAGACAGAACTAAACACTGAAGCTTTCTTT	CARETELNTEAFF
few	TRBJ2-3	TRBD2	TRBV5-6	TGTGCCAGCAGCTTGCGCACTAGCGGGGCCTATACGCAGTATTTT	CASSLRTSGAYTQYF
-	TRBJ2-7	-	TRBV6-5	TGTGCCAGCACTAGGACAGGGACTAACTACGAGCAGTACTTC	CASTRTGTNYEQYF
few	TRBJ1-4	-	TRBV2	TGTGCCAGCAGTTTCCATACGCAGGGAGAAAAACTGTTTTTT	CASSFHTQGEKLFF
-	TRBJ2-7	TRBD1	TRBV6-1	TGTGCCAGCAGTGAAGGCCAGGGGGCTGATTTTCTGTCCTACGAGCAGTACTTC	CASSEGQGADFLSYEQYF
-	TRBJ1-2	TRBD1	TRBV28	TGTGCCAGCAGTTTATTATTCGTGGGACAGAGGTATGGCTACACCTTC	CASSLLFVGQRYGYTF
-	TRBJ2-2	-	TRBV20-1	TGCAGTGCTAGGGACATCGGGGAGCTGTTTTTT	CSARDIGELFF
-	TRBJ2-4	TRBD1	TRBV14	TGTGCCAGCAGCCAAGGGGGGACAGTGAAAAACATTCAGTACTTC	CASSQGGTVKNIQYF
-	TRBJ2-1	-	TRBV6-1	TGTGCCAGCAGTGATGAAGCTAGGGAGCAGTTCTTC	CASSDEAREQFF
-	TRBJ2-2	-	TRBV6-5	TGTGCCAGCAGTTATGGCACAGGCGTCACCGGGGAGCTGTTTTTT	CASSYGTGVTGELFF
-	TRBJ1-1	-	TRBV6-5	TGTGCCAGCAGTTACGAAAGGGGGGGAAACACTGAAGCTTTCTTT	CASSYERGGNTEAFF
-	TRBJ2-7	-	TRBV6-1	TGTGCCAGCAGTGACCCCCTTATGGGGCTCTCCTACGAGCAGTACTTC	CASSDPLMGLSYEQYF
once	TRBJ2-7	-	TRBV30	TGTGCCTGGAGCTCCGGGACTGTCACTTACGAGCAGTACTTC	CAWSSGTVTYEQYF
-	TRBJ1-4	-	TRBV5-1	TGCGCCAGCAGCCTCACCTACAGGGAGGGAGATGAAAAACTGTTTTTT	CASSLTYREGDEKLFF
few	TRBJ1-6	-	TRBV6-9	TGTGCCAGCAGTTCGCCCCTAAGGACAGCCCCAGCTTTCTCCTATAATTCACCCCTCCACTTT	CASSSPLRTAPAFSYNSPLHF
once	TRBJ1-3	-	TRBV28	TGTGCCAGCAGCCTCCGAAGGACTACTGGAAACACCATATATTTT	CASSLRRTTGNTIYF
-	TRBJ1-2	TRBD1	TRBV13	TGTGCCAGCAGCTTAGGCCGGGACAGGGGTGACGGCTACCCCTTC	CASSLGRDRGDGYPF
-	TRBJ2-1	-	TRBV5-4	TGTGCCAGCAGCTTGGAAGGAGGGGCCGGGATTCAATTCTTC	CASSLEGGAGIQFF
few	TRBJ2-5	TRBD1	TRBV19	TGTGCCAGTAGTATCCGGACAGGGGTCGGACAAGATACCCAGTACTTC	CASSIRTGVGQDTQYF
-	TRBJ2-5	-	TRBV29-1	TGCAGCGTCTTCCCCCGGGAGACCCAGTACTTC	CSVFPRETQYF
-	TRBJ1-6	-	TRBV6-5	TGTGCCAGCAGTTCCTCGGGAGCTACCCATTCACCCCTCCACTTT	CASSSSGATHSPLHF
-	TRBJ2-3	TRBD2	TRBV27	TGTGCCACCAGAAGCGGGGGGGCCCCAGATACGCAGTATTTT	CATRSGGAPDTQYF
few	TRBJ2-1	-	TRBV28	TGTGCCAGCAGTCGGGGAGGATCCTACAATGAGCAGTTCTTC	CASSRGGSYNEQFF
-	TRBJ2-1	-	TRBV29-1	TGCAGCGCCCTGGACTCTAGCCAGCGGGAGCAGTTCTTC	CSALDSSQREQFF
few	TRBJ2-3	TRBD1	TRBV5-1	TGCGCCAGCAGCTTGTTAGTTGGACAGGTAAATCGAGATACGCAGTATTTT	CASSLLVGQVNRDTQYF
-	TRBJ1-3	-	TRBV9	TGTGCCAGCAGCGTAGGGACAACCTCTGGAAACACCATATATTTT	CASSVGTTSGNTIYF